This entry features one TCR beta chain sequence. Its antigen is still unknown. No base quality information exists; no much larger clone differs at one position. The sample is drawn from a study of T-cell reconstitution after alpha-beta-depleted transplantation in children (dated by TCRdb to the mid-2010s). About the full investigation: Using TCR repertoire profiling, the study quantitatively followed how T-cell immune reconstitution unfolded in children after TCRalphabeta/CD19-depleted allogeneic hematopoietic cell transplantation. Results the study describes overall, beyond this receptor: Over subsequent months, a decline in hyperexpanded clone frequencies was noted, and after one year, T-cell counts and TCRbeta diversity were mostly ascribed to newly produced T cells. The apparently early alphabetaT-cell count recovery about two months after transplant was reportedly dependent on only several hundred rapidly expanded clones derived from non-depleted graft cells. In some patients, high TCRbeta diversity at day 60 was attributed to recipient T cells and intrathymic progenitors that had survived conditioning.

The library was generated by PCR. The sample was run on an Illumina HiSeq 2500. TCR libraries were prepared with molecular barcoding, using unique molecular identifiers to normalize TCRbeta repertoire quantification. In-frame beta chains were kept once TCRdb had trimmed the public reads at Q25 with fastp and called clones with MiXCR. Each CDR3 protein gets just one entry, which takes the most common genes and DNA from the rows behind it. Present in this sample are around 800,000 distinct CDR3 sequences, roughly 15% of which were seen just once. Of the sample, 5% is held by the ten largest clones. What this sample's treatment or condition label stands for: allogeneic hematopoietic cell transplantation with graft depleted of TCRalphabeta T cells and CD19 B cells. The children who served as transplant recipients had been given grafts of TCRalphabeta/CD19-depleted allogeneic hematopoietic cells. V is clipped by 6 bases and J by 3 bases, and the sequence between their germline boundaries is 16 bases long. The germline V gene provides CDR1 SQVTM and CDR2 ANQGSEA. Including the terminal cysteine and phenylalanine, the CDR3 comprises 14 residues. The kept DNA is CDR3 alone, 42 bases in frame from the first base.

Sequenced material: PBMCs, mostly from graft donor cells, taken 360 days after TCRalphabeta/CD19-depleted stem cell transplant. In this chain, TRBV29-1 is recombined with TRBJ2-3, and the D gene may be TRBD2, 5 bases matching. This TCR derives from a male patient aged 10 to 17 who had a stem cell transplant for acute lymphoblastic leukemia, so the T cells may come from the graft donor. The bases are TGCAGCGTGGGCTCGGGGAGTGGAACAGATACGCAGTATTTT. The translation is CSVGSGSGTDTQYF.